The clone carrying this T cell receptor beta chain has ten or more counts. Antigen unknown. The data were taken from a study of T cells in Graves' hyperthyroidism and ophthalmopathy. The overall study: The authors collected peripheral blood at initial diagnosis, before any treatment.

RNA transcripts were the template for amplifying TCR beta CDR3 regions. A first-round RT-PCR of the TCR CDR3 used the HTBI primer set. TCRdb reprocessed the multiplex PCR reads via MiXCR and lists one record per CDR3 protein. In the table there are about 710,000 distinct CDR3 sequences, around 15% of which are singletons. The ends were cut back, 5 bases at V and 0 bases at J, with 19 bases in the middle. The germline gives CDR1 MDHEN, CDR2 SYDVKM. This CDR3 contains 17 residues. Uncontrolled infection, other autoimmune disease, pregnancy or lactation led to exclusion. Study-wide results and limits: By a 13 V-J model, ophthalmopathy was set apart from stable hyperthyroidism.

This receptor was taken from a man between 18 and 29 years old with Graves' hyperthyroidism. The chain joins TRBV28 to TRBJ1-2; unclear D gene. Material for sequencing was blood. CDR3: CASSDSRTHRTNYGYTF. The CDR3 DNA follows: TGTGCCAGCAGTGACTCGCGGACTCATCGAACTAACTATGGCTACACCTTC.